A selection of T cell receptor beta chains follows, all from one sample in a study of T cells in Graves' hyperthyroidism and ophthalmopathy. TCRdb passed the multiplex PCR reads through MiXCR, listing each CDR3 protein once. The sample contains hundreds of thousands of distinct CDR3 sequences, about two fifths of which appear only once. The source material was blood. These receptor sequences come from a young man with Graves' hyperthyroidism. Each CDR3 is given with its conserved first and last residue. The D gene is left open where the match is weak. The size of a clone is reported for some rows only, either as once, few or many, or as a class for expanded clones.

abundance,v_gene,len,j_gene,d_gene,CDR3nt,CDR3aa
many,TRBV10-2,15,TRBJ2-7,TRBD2,TGCGCCAGCAGCGTGAGCGGGGGGACGCTTTACGAGCAGTACTTC,CASSVSGGTLYEQYF
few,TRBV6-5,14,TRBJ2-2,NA,TGTGCCAGCAGGTGGGCAGGCAACACCGGGGAGCTGTTTTTT,CASRWAGNTGELFF
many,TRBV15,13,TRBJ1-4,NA,TGTGCCACCAGCAGAGCCGGGAATGAAAAACTGTTTTTT,CATSRAGNEKLFF
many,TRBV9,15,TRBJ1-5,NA,TGTGCCAGCAGCCCTAGCGGGTTTTCCAATCAGCCCCAGCATTTT,CASSPSGFSNQPQHF
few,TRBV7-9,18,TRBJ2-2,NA,TGTGCCAGCAGTTACTCCACGAATCGCGTCGCGAACACCGGGGAGCTGTTTTTT,CASSYSTNRVANTGELFF
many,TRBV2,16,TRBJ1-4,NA,TGTGCCAGCAGCTTAGGCGGTGGCAGGACAGATGAAAAACTGTTTTTT,CASSLGGGRTDEKLFF
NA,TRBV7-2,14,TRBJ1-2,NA,TGTGCCAGCAGCTCAGTCGCGGGAGCTGAAGGCTACACCTTC,CASSSVAGAEGYTF
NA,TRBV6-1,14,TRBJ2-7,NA,TGTGCCAGCAGTTCCTGGACCGAGGCCTACGAGCAGTACTTC,CASSSWTEAYEQYF
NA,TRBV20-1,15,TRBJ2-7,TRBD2,TGCAGTGCTGGGACTAGCGGCGTCGTAGTCTACGAGCAGTACTTC,CSAGTSGVVVYEQYF
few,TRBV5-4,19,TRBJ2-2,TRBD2,TGTGCCAGCAGCACGGGGGGCGGGGGGCCCTTCCGTGCCACCGGGGAGCTGTTTTTT,CASSTGGGGPFRATGELFF
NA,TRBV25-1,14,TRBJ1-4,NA,TGTGCCAGCAGCCAAGGCCAAACTAATGAAAAACTGTTTTTT,CASSQGQTNEKLFF
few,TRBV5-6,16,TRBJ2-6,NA,TGTGCCAGCAGCTTCGCGACAGTCTCTGGGGCCAACGTCCTGACTTTC,CASSFATVSGANVLTF
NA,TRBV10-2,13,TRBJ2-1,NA,TGCGCCAGCAGCACCTGGGGGAAGGATGAGCAGTTCTTC,CASSTWGKDEQFF
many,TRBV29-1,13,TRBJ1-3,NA,TGCAGCGTTGAGGGACCGGGAGGAAACACCATATATTTT,CSVEGPGGNTIYF
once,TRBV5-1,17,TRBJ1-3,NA,TGCGCCAGCAGCTGGACCGGGTCTACCGGCTCTGGAAACACCATATATTTT,CASSWTGSTGSGNTIYF
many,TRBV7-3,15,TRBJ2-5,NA,TGTGCCAGCAGCTTAGCCCCCTCGGTTGTGGAGACCCAGTACTTC,CASSLAPSVVETQYF
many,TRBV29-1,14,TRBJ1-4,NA,TGCAGCGTTGGTACCGGGGTTGATTTTGAAAAACTGTTTTTT,CSVGTGVDFEKLFF
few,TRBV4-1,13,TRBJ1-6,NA,TGCGCCAGCAGCCCCCTTGGCCTTTCACCCCTCCACTTT,CASSPLGLSPLHF
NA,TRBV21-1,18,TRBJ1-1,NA,TGTGCCAGCAGCAACACCCGGGACAGCGTTGGCTCGAACACTGAAGCTTTCTTT,CASSNTRDSVGSNTEAFF
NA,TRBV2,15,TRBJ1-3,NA,TGTGCCAGCCAGCCAGGGACGTCCTCTGGAAACACCATATATTTT,CASQPGTSSGNTIYF
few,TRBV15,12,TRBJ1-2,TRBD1,TGTGCGGGAGAACCGGGACAGGATGGCTACACCTTC,CAGEPGQDGYTF
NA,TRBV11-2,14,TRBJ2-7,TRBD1,TGTGCCAGCAGCTCCCTGACAGGGGTCTACGAGCAGTACTTC,CASSSLTGVYEQYF